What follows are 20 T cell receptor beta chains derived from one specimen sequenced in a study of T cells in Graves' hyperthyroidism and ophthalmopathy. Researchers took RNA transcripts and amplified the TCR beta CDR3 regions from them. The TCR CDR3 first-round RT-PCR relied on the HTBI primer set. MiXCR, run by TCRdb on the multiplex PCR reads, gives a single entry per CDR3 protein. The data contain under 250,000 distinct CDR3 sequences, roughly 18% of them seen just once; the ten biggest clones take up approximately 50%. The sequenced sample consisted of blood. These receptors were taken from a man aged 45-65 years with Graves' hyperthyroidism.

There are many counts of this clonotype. DNA of the CDR3: TGTGCCAGCAGTTATTTTGGAGGAGGAGGCACTGAAGCTTTCTTT. This gives the protein CASSYFGGGGTEAFF. The chain recombines TRBV6-1 with TRBJ1-1; D uncertain. The CDR3 has 15 amino acids. Trimming took off 5 bases at V and 4 bases at J, with 17 bases between the two ends. Germline loops: CDR1 MNHNS, CDR2 SASEGT.

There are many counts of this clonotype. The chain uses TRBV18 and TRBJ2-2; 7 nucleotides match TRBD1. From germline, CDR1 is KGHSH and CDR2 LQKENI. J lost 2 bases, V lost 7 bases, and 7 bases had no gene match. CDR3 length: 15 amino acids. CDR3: CASWGQSINTGELFF. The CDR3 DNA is TGTGCCAGCTGGGGACAGTCGATTAACACCGGGGAGCTGTTTTTT.

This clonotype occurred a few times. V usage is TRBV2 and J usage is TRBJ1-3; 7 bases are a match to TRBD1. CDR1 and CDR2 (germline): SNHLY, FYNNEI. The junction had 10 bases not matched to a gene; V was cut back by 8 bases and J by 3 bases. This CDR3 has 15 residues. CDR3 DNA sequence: TGTGCCAGCTGGAGAGACAGGGAAGGTGGAAACACCATATATTTT. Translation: CASWRDREGGNTIYF.

In DNA form, the CDR3 reads TGTGCCTGTTCCGACGGCCTTCACACAGATACGCAGTATTTT. Amino acids: CACSDGLHTDTQYF. This chain links TRBV30 with TRBJ2-3, with D hard to call. Germline V gene lookup returns CDR1 GTSNPN and CDR2 SVGIG (reference sequence). V was cut by 6 bases and J by 2 bases, with 15 bases left in between. The CDR3 has 14 residues.

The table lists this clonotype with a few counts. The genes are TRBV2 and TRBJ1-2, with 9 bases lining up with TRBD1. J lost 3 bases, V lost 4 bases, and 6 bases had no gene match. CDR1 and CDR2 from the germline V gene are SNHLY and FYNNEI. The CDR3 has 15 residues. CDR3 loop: CASSGGQGGDYGYTF. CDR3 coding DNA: TGTGCCAGCAGTGGGGGACAGGGAGGAGACTATGGCTACACCTTC. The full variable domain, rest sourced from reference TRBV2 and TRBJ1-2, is EPEVTQTPSHQVTQMGQEVILRCVPISNHLYFYWYRQILGQKVEFLVSFYNNEISEKSEIFDDQFSVERPDGSNFTLKIRSTKLEDSAMYFCASSGGQGGDYGYTFGSGTRLTVV.

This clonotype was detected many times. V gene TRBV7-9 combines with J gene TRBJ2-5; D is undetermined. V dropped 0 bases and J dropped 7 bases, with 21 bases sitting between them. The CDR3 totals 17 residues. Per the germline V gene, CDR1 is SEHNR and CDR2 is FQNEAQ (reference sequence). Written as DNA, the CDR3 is TGTGCCAGCAGCTTAGCACCGAGTGTGGTGGGTTCGACGACCCAGTACTTC. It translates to CASSLAPSVVGSTTQYF.

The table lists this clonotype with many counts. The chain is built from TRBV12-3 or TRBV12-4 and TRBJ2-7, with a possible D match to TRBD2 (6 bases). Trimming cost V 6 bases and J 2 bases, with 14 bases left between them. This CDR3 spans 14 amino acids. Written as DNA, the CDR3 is TGTGCCAGCAGCGGCGGGATTTTCCCCTACGAGCAGTACTTC. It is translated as CASSGGIFPYEQYF.

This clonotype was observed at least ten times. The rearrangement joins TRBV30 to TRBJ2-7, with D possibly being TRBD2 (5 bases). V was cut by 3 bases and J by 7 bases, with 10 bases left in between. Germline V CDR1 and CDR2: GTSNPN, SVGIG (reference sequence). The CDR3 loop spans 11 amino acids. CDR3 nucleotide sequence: TGTGCCTGGAGACGCCGCGGGGAGCAGTACTTC. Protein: CAWRRRGEQYF.

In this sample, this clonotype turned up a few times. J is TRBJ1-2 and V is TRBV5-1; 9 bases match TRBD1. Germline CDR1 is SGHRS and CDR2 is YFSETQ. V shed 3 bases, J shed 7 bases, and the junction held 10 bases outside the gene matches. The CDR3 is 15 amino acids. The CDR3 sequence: CASSSDRGVSAGYTF. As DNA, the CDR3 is TGCGCCAGCAGCTCGGACAGGGGCGTCTCGGCTGGCTACACCTTC.

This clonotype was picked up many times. Written as DNA, the CDR3 is TGTGCCAGCAGCACTGGGGGGATTCACTACGAGCAGTACTTC. It is translated as CASSTGGIHYEQYF. V gene TRBV13 combines with J gene TRBJ2-7, with D tentatively TRBD2 (6 bases). V was cut by 5 bases and J by 3 bases, with 14 bases left in between. The CDR3 runs 14 residues. Germline V gene lookup returns CDR1 PRHDT and CDR2 FYEKMQ (reference sequence).

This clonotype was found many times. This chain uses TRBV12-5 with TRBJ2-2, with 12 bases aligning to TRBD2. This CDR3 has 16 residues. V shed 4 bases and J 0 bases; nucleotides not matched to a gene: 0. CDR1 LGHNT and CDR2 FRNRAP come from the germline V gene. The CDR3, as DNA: TGTGCTAGTGGTTGGACTAGCGGGGCGAACACCGGGGAGCTGTTTTTT. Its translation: CASGWTSGANTGELFF.

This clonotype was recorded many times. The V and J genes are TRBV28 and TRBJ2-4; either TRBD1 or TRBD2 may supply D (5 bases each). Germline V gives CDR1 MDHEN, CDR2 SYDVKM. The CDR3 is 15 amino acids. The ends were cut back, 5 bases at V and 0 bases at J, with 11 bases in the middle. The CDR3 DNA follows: TGTGCCAGCAGTCGTCCCGGGACAGCCAAAAACATTCAGTACTTC. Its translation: CASSRPGTAKNIQYF.

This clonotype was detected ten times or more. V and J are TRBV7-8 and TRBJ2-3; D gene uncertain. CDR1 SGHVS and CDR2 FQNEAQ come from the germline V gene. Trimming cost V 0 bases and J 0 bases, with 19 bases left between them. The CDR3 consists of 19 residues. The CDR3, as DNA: TGTGCCAGCAGCTTAGCCCTCCTCCGCCCGGTGACTAGCACAGATACGCAGTATTTT. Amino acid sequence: CASSLALLRPVTSTDTQYF.

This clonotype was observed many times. For the CDR3, the DNA is TGTGCCAGCCGGGACAGGTTAAACACCGGGGAGCTGTTTTTT. Protein: CASRDRLNTGELFF. The chain carries TRBV12-3 or TRBV12-4 and TRBJ2-2, with TRBD1 matching over 8 bases. The CDR3 extends over 14 amino acids. Trimming at V came to 8 bases and at J to 2 bases, leaving 4 bases not matched to a gene.

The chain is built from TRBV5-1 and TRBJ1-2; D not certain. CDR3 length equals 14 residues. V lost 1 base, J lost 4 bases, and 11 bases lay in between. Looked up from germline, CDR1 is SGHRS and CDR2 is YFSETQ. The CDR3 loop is CASSLIAGVYGYTF. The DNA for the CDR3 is TGCGCCAGCAGCTTGATCGCGGGAGTCTATGGCTACACCTTC. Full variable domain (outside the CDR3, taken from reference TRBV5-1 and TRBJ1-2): KAGVTQTPRYLIKTRGQQVTLSCSPISGHRSVSWYQQTPGQGLQFLFEYFSETQRNKGNFPGRFSGRQFSNSRSEMNVSTLELGDSALYLCASSLIAGVYGYTFGSGTRLTVV.

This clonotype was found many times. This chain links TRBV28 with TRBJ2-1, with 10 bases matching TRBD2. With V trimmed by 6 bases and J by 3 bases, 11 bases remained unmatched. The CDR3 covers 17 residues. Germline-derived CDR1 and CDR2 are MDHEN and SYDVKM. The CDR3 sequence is CASSSISGRGYYNEQFF. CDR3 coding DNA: TGTGCCAGCAGCTCAATCAGCGGGAGGGGATACTACAATGAGCAGTTCTTC.

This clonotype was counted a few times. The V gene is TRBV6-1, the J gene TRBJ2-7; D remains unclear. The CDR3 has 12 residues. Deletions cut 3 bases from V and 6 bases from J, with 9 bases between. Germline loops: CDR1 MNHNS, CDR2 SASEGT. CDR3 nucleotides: TGTGCCAGCAGTGAGAGGCAAGTCGAGCAGTACTTC. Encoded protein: CASSERQVEQYF.

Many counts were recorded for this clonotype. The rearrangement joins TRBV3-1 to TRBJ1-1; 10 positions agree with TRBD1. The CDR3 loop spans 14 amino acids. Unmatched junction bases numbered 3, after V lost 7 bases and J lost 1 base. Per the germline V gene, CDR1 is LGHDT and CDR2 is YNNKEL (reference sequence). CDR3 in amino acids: CASNDRGPNTEAFF. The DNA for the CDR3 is TGTGCCAGCAACGACAGGGGGCCGAACACTGAAGCTTTCTTT.

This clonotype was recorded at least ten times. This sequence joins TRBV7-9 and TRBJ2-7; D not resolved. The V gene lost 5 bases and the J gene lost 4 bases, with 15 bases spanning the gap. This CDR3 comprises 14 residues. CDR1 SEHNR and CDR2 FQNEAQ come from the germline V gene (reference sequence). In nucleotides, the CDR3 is TGTGCCAGCAGCGCCACGGGCCCCAAGTACGAGCAGTACTTC. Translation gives CASSATGPKYEQYF.

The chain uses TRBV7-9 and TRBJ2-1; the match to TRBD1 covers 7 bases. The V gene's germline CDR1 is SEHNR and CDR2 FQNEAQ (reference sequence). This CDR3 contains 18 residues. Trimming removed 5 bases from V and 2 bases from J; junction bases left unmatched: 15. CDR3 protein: CASSPNPGQNFTYNEQFF. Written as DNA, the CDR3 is TGTGCCAGCAGCCCAAATCCGGGACAGAACTTTACCTACAATGAGCAGTTCTTC.